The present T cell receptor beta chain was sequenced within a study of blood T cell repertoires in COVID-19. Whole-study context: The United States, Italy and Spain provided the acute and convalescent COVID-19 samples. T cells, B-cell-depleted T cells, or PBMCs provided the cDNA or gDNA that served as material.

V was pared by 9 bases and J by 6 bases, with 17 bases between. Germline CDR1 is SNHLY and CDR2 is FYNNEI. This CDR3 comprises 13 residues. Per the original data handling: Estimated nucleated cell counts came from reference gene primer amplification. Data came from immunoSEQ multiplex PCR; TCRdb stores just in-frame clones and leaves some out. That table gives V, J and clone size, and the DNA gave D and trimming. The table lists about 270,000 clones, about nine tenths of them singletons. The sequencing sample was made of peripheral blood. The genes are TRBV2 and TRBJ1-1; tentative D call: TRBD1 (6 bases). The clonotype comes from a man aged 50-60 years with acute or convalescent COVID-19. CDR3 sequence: CARGELQGSEAFF. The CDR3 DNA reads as TGTGCCAGAGGGGAACTCCAGGGGTCTGAAGCTTTCTTT.